The 15 T cell receptor beta chains reported below all come from one sample, sequenced in a study of cytomegalovirus exposure and HLA in healthy donors. TCRdb's table, derived via immunoSEQ multiplex PCR, lists solely in-frame clones and lacks some. The sample lists 100,000 to 150,000 clones, around 94% occurring once. The sample taken for sequencing was PBMCs. The receptors shown here come from a woman aged 18-29 years in good health and CMV-seronegative.

The V call is TRBV7-8, the J call TRBJ1-3; a weak D match, TRBD1 (6 bases). The CDR3 length is 14 residues. The V end was cut by 5 bases, the J end by 3 bases, with 11 bases between. CDR1 and CDR2 (germline): SGHVS, FQNEAQ. The DNA for the CDR3 is TGTGCCAGCAGCACCGGACAGAGTGGAAACACCATATATTTT. It codes for CASSTGQSGNTIYF.

J is TRBJ2-1 and V is TRBV4-2; 8 bases are a match to TRBD1. V shed 0 bases and J 6 bases; nucleotides not matched to a gene: 10. CDR3 size: 17 residues. Germline values: CDR1 LGHNA, CDR2 YNFKEQ. CDR3 sequence (DNA): TGTGCCAGCAGCCAAGATCGGACAGGGTCCGTGCTCAATGAGCAGTTCTTC. Translation: CASSQDRTGSVLNEQFF.

The chain couples TRBV5-6 to TRBJ2-1; the D gene is possibly TRBD1 (6 bases). The CDR3 runs 14 residues. Deletions cut 0 bases from V and 6 bases from J, with 10 bases between. Germline loops: CDR1 SGHDT, CDR2 YYEEEE. The CDR3 region is CASSLVGQINEQFF. As DNA, the CDR3 is TGTGCCAGCAGCTTGGTGGGACAAATCAATGAGCAGTTCTTC.

The V call is TRBV5-1, the J call TRBJ2-7, with D hard to call. V lost 0 bases and J 4 bases, leaving 17 bases between the germline ends. The germline V gene has CDR1 SGHRS and CDR2 YFSETQ. This CDR3 is 16 amino acids long. CDR3 DNA sequence: TGCGCCAGCAGCTTGGATCCCAGCAGCGCAACTTACGAGCAGTACTTC. It codes for CASSLDPSSATYEQYF.

This clone was observed once. The chain uses TRBV28 and TRBJ1-5; 10 nucleotides match TRBD1. Germline V lookup: CDR1 MDHEN, CDR2 SYDVKM. J gave up 6 bases and V 5 bases, and 10 bases lay outside the gene matches. This CDR3 is 16 amino acids long. CDR3 sequence reads: CASSLPGQGVGQPQHF. The CDR3 DNA follows: TGTGCCAGCAGTCTACCAGGACAGGGGGTAGGTCAGCCCCAGCATTTT.

The genes are TRBV7-2 and TRBJ2-1; 12 nucleotides align to TRBD2. Trimming at V came to 5 bases and at J to 3 bases, leaving 5 bases not matched to a gene. CDR1 and CDR2 (germline): SGHTA, FQGNSA. The CDR3 spans 16 residues. The CDR3 loop is CASSPRTSGVYNEQFF. For the CDR3, the DNA is TGTGCCAGCAGCCCCCGGACTAGCGGGGTCTACAATGAGCAGTTCTTC.

The gene calls are TRBV7-6 and TRBJ1-3; D not resolved. CDR3 length: 17 amino acids. The V gene's germline CDR1 is SGHVS and CDR2 FNYEAQ. V lost 1 base and J lost 0, with 13 bases in between. The CDR3 nucleotides read TGTGCCAGCAGCTTAGACCCCGGACTCAGCTCTGGAAACACCATATATTTT. Translating gives CASSLDPGLSSGNTIYF.

The chain couples TRBV2 to TRBJ1-5; 8 bases fit TRBD1. The germline V gene has CDR1 SNHLY and CDR2 FYNNEI. This CDR3 spans 15 amino acids. V was clipped by 4 bases and J by 2 bases; unmatched bases: 4. The DNA for the CDR3 is TGTGCCAGCAGTGGACAGGGGATTGGCAATCAGCCCCAGCATTTT. It is translated as CASSGQGIGNQPQHF.

A single count supports this clone. The rearrangement uses TRBV6-4 and TRBJ2-1; 8 bases line up with TRBD2. The V and J ends lost 2 bases and 3 bases, in that order; junction bases with no gene match: 6. This CDR3 comprises 16 residues. CDR1 is MRHNA, CDR2 SNTAGT, per germline. As DNA, the CDR3 is TGTGCCAGCAGTGACGGGTCGGGGGGGTACTACAATGAGCAGTTCTTC. As protein: CASSDGSGGYYNEQFF.

The CDR3 reads CASSLGTVGVGYEQYF. CDR3 coding DNA: TGTGCCAGCAGCTTAGGGACAGTGGGGGTAGGGTACGAGCAGTACTTC. The chain has TRBV7-6 and TRBJ2-7; possible D gene TRBD1, 6 bases. V shed 1 base and J shed 4 bases, with 17 bases lying between them. This CDR3 region has 16 residues. Germline values: CDR1 SGHVS, CDR2 FNYEAQ.

The CDR3 loop is CASSLSGREETQYF. The CDR3, as DNA: TGTGCCAGCAGCCTTAGCGGCCGAGAAGAGACCCAGTACTTC. The chain couples TRBV6-6 to TRBJ2-5, with a weak D call TRBD2 (6 bases). Trimming stripped 6 bases from V and 3 bases from J, with 14 bases between. The CDR3 contains 14 residues. The germline gives CDR1 MNHNY, CDR2 SVGAGI (reference sequence).

This sequence joins TRBV30 and TRBJ1-1; a possible D gene is TRBD1 (5 bases). From germline, CDR1 is GTSNPN and CDR2 SVGIG (reference sequence). The CDR3 length is 15 residues. The V end was cut by 4 bases, the J end by 0 bases, with 15 bases between. The CDR3 coding sequence is TGTGCCTGGACCTTCTCGGGGGGACTGAACACTGAAGCTTTCTTT. This gives the protein CAWTFSGGLNTEAFF.

Notes on this clone: Distinct nucleotide sequences in the sample also encode this CDR3. The chain links TRBV5-5 to TRBJ2-1; D call uncertain. The ends were cut back, 1 base at V and 0 bases at J, with 8 bases in the middle. CDR1 is SGHKS and CDR2 is YYEKEE in the germline V gene (reference sequence). CDR3 length: 15 amino acids. As DNA, the CDR3 is TGTGCCAGCAGCTTGTCAGTCAGCTCCTACAATGAGCAGTTCTTC. This sequence encodes CASSLSVSSYNEQFF.

A note on this clone: Other DNA sequences in this specimen translate into the identical CDR3. The CDR3 nucleotides read TGTGCCTGGAGTGGCGGGGCCGGCTACACCTTC. Translated: CAWSGGAGYTF. The chain has TRBV30 and TRBJ1-2; maybe TRBD1 (5 bases). Germline V CDR1 and CDR2: GTSNPN, SVGIG (reference sequence). The ends were cut back, 1 base at V and 8 bases at J, with 8 bases in the middle. The CDR3 totals 11 residues. Full variable domain (missing parts from reference TRBV30 and TRBJ1-2): SQTIHQWPATLVQPVGSPLSLECTVEGTSNPNLYWYRQAAGRGLQLLFYSVGIGQISSEVPQNLSASRPQDRQFILSSKKLLLSDSGFYLCAWSGGAGYTFGSGTRLTVV.

The genes are TRBV11-2 and TRBJ2-7, with D perhaps TRBD1 (6 bases). V lost 5 bases and J lost 3, with 11 bases in between. The CDR3 length is 13 residues. Germline CDR1 reads SGHAT; CDR2 reads FQNNGV. CDR3 loop: CASSRRTDYEQYF. The DNA for the CDR3 is TGTGCCAGCAGCCGTAGGACAGACTACGAGCAGTACTTC.